The sample holds a few counts of the clone carrying this T cell receptor (beta chain). The target antigen is unknown. Amplified TCR beta CDR3 regions derived from RNA transcripts. During a first-round RT-PCR of the TCR CDR3, the HTBI primer set was used. TCRdb reprocessed the multiplex PCR reads with MiXCR, giving one entry per CDR3 protein. The sample includes around 540,000 distinct CDR3 sequences, roughly 16% of them seen just once. These data belong to a study of T cells in Graves' hyperthyroidism and ophthalmopathy. Study outcomes and limitations: The blood repertoire included most of the expanded thyroid clonotypes above 0.001. The model made its ophthalmopathy prediction, and onset followed a median 6.5 months later. In the analysis, a 13 V-J model separated ophthalmopathy from stable hyperthyroidism.

Lactation, pregnancy, other autoimmune disease or uncontrolled infection excluded patients. Germline CDR1 reads LNHDA; CDR2 reads SQIVND (reference sequence). This CDR3 has 15 amino acids. V shed 3 bases and J shed 0 bases, with 10 bases lying between them. This chain links TRBV19 with TRBJ2-3, with D perhaps TRBD1 (5 bases). Sequencing input: blood. The sequence came from a woman in her 30s with Graves' ophthalmopathy. For the CDR3, the DNA is TGTGCCAGTAGTATCTGGCAGGGTAGCACAGATACGCAGTATTTT. Its protein is CASSIWQGSTDTQYF.